Below are 2 T cell receptor beta chains sequenced from a single sample in a study of OX40 agonist ivuxolimab in advanced cancers. TCRdb's copy holds only in-frame clones and misses some; the assay was immunoSEQ multiplex PCR. Among 70,000 to 80,000 clones listed, over 70% were seen once. The sequencing here drew on CD4+ or CD8+ T cells sorted from blood, taken in a trial of the OX40 agonist ivuxolimab. The receptor set was obtained from an adult with an advanced solid tumor such as melanoma, head and neck, liver or kidney cancer.

This clone was observed a single time. The chain uses TRBV5-6 and TRBJ2-2; 8 bases agree with TRBD1. Trimming cost V 5 bases and J 6 bases; bases outside gene matches: 9. Per germline, CDR1 SGHDT and CDR2 YYEEEE. CDR3 size: 15 residues. CDR3 sequence: CASRIRDRSSGELFF. CDR3 bases: TGTGCCAGCAGGATCCGGGACAGGAGCTCCGGGGAGCTGTTTTTT.

The J gene is TRBJ2-5, the V gene TRBV10-1; 9 bases align to TRBD1. V lost 7 bases and J lost 3; bases outside the gene matches: 3. From germline, CDR1 is WNHNN and CDR2 SYGVQD (reference sequence). The CDR3 is made up of 13 amino acids. The CDR3 DNA is TGCGCCAGCAATCGGGACAGGGAAGAGACCCAGTACTTC. Translation: CASNRDREETQYF.